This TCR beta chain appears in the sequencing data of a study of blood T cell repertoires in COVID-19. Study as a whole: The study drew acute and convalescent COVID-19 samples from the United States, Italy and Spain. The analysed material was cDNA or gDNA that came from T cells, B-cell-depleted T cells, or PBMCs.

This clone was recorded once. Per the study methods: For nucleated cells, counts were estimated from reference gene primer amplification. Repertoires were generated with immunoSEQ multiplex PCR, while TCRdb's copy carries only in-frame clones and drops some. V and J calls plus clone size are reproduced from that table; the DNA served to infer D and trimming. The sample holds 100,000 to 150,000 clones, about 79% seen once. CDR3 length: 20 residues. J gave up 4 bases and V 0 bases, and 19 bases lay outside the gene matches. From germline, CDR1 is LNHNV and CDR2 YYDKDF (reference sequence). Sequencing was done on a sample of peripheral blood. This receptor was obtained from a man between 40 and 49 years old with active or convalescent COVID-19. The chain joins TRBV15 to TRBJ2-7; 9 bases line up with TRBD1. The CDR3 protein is CATSRDWTPDKGTGIYEQYF. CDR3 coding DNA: TGTGCCACCAGCAGAGATTGGACACCCGATAAGGGGACAGGGATTTACGAGCAGTACTTC.